Following are 10 T cell receptor beta chains from one sample sequenced in a study of CD8 T cells in ankylosing spondylitis (dated by TCRdb to 2016 to 2017). General findings and caveats noted by the study authors: Blood from ankylosing spondylitis patients appeared to be characterized by a TCR beta motif made up of about 8 highly homologous amino acid variants.

Their specific antigens are unknown. The library was made by 5' RACE. Sequenced on an Illumina HiSeq 2500. Using fastp at Q25 and MiXCR, TCRdb reprocessed the public reads and kept productive beta chains. Records with the same CDR3 protein are collapsed into one entry carrying the most frequent genes and DNA. This sample has more than 650,000 distinct CDR3 sequences in its table, and about 10% of those were observed once. Just over 0.5% of the sample belongs to the ten largest clones. What was sequenced was blood, either unsorted or a sorted T cell fraction (not recorded which). These receptors originate from a male donor with ankylosing spondylitis.

This clonotype was picked up a small number of times. This chain connects TRBV10-3 to TRBJ2-6; no reliable D call. V lost 2 bases and J lost 0, with 2 bases in between. The germline V gene encodes CDR1 ENHRY and CDR2 SYGVKD. The CDR3 has 14 residues. CDR3: CAISEVSGANVLTF. The DNA of the CDR3 is TGTGCCATCAGTGAGGTCTCTGGGGCCAACGTCCTGACTTTC.

The V call is TRBV27, the J call TRBJ2-5; D ambiguous. V dropped 5 bases and J dropped 2 bases, with 9 bases sitting between them. CDR1 MNHEY and CDR2 SMNVEV come from the germline V gene (reference sequence). CDR3 size: 13 residues. The DNA for the CDR3 is TGTGCCAGCAGTCGACTTTTTCAAGAGACCCAGTACTTC. Its translation: CASSRLFQETQYF.

The rearrangement joins TRBV5-6 to TRBJ2-7; D call uncertain. The CDR3 loop spans 14 amino acids. V gave up 3 bases and J gave up 0 bases, with 10 bases separating them. The germline V gene has CDR1 SGHDT and CDR2 YYEEEE. CDR3 amino acids: CASSSQYLSYEQYF. The CDR3 DNA reads TGTGCCAGCAGCTCACAATACCTCTCCTACGAGCAGTACTTC.

This clonotype appeared a few times. This chain joins TRBV7-8 and TRBJ2-1; 10 bases line up with TRBD2. The germline gives CDR1 SGHVS, CDR2 FQNEAQ. Trimming took 0 bases from V and 1 from J; bases not matched to a gene: 12. This CDR3 has 20 amino acids. CDR3 loop: CASSLALAGAPPNSYNEQFF. As DNA, the CDR3 is TGTGCCAGCAGCTTAGCCCTAGCGGGGGCCCCGCCCAATTCCTACAATGAGCAGTTCTTC. Filled out from reference TRBV7-8 and TRBJ2-1, the complete variable domain reads GAGVSQSPRYKVAKRGQDVALRCDPISGHVSLFWYQQALGQGPEFLTYFQNEAQLDKSGLPSDRFFAERPEGSVSTLKIQRTQQEDSAVYLCASSLALAGAPPNSYNEQFFGPGTRLTVL.

V usage is TRBV20-1 and J usage is TRBJ2-7, with D hard to call. The germline gives CDR1 DFQATT, CDR2 SNEGSKA (reference sequence). V dropped 0 bases and J dropped 7 bases, with 13 bases sitting between them. The CDR3 has 13 residues. CDR3 sequence (DNA): TGCAGTGCTAGAGAGAACCCCCAAGAGGAGCAGTACTTC. Protein product: CSARENPQEEQYF.

This clonotype was recorded many times. J is TRBJ1-5 and V is TRBV12-3 or TRBV12-4, with D possibly TRBD1 on 5 matching bases. The V end was cut by 7 bases, the J end by 5 bases, with 12 bases between. The CDR3 is 13 amino acids. The CDR3 spells CASMGDSYQPQHF. The CDR3, as DNA: TGTGCCAGCATGGGCGACAGTTATCAGCCCCAGCATTTT.

The J gene is TRBJ1-6, the V gene TRBV10-3; D possibly corresponds to TRBD1 (5 bases). With 1 base removed from V and 6 bases from J, the gap between germline ends came to 7 bases. The CDR3 has 14 residues. Germline V CDR1 and CDR2: ENHRY, SYGVKD. CDR3 DNA sequence: TGTGCCATCAGTGAGTGGGACGTTAATTCACCCCTCCACTTT. Translated, it gives CAISEWDVNSPLHF.

This clonotype was recorded a few times. V and J are TRBV5-1 and TRBJ2-1, with D maybe TRBD2 (5 bases). The V gene's germline CDR1 is SGHRS and CDR2 YFSETQ. The CDR3 length is 12 residues. Between the trimmed V and J ends, which lost 4 bases and 7 bases, there was a span of 9 bases. The CDR3 region is CASSAWENEQFF. CDR3 DNA sequence: TGCGCCAGCAGCGCGTGGGAGAATGAGCAGTTCTTC.

This clonotype has just a few counts. J is TRBJ2-5 and V is TRBV28; D may be TRBD2 (6 bases). This CDR3 is 15 amino acids long. Germline CDR1 is MDHEN and CDR2 is SYDVKM. The ends were cut back, 3 bases at V and 4 bases at J, with 15 bases in the middle. CDR3: CASSFGGAEGETQYF. In nucleotides, the CDR3 is TGTGCCAGCAGTTTCGGCGGGGCTGAGGGAGAGACCCAGTACTTC.

The chain joins TRBV18 to TRBJ1-3; TRBD1 might be the D (5 bases). Germline V gene data show CDR1 as KGHSH and CDR2 as LQKENI. The CDR3 spans 15 residues. Trimming stripped 2 bases from V and 4 bases from J, with 12 bases between. CDR3 nucleotides: TGTGCCAGCTCACCAAGGGGAGTAGCCGGAAACACCATATATTTT. Translation gives CASSPRGVAGNTIYF.